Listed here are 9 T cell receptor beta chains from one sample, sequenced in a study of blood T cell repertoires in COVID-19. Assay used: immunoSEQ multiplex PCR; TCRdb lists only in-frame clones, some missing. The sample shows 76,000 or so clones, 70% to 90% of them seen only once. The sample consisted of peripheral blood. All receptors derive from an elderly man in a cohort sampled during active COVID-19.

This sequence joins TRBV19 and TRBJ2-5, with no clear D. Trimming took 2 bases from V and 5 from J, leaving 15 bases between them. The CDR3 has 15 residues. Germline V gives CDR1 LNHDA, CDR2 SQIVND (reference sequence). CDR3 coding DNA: TGTGCCAGTAGTATATCTCCGGCTAGTGGGGAGACCCAGTACTTC. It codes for CASSISPASGETQYF. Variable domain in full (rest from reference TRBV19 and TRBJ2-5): DGGITQSPKYLFRKEGQNVTLSCEQNLNHDAMYWYRQDPGQGLRLIYYSQIVNDFQKGDIAEGYSVSREKKESFPLTVTSAQKNPTAFYLCASSISPASGETQYFGPGTRLLVL.

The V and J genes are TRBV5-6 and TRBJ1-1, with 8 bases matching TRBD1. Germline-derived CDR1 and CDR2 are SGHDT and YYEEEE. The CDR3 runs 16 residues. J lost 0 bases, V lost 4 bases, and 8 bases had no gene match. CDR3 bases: TGTGCCAGCAGCCCCGACAGGGGCGTACTGAACACTGAAGCTTTCTTT. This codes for CASSPDRGVLNTEAFF.

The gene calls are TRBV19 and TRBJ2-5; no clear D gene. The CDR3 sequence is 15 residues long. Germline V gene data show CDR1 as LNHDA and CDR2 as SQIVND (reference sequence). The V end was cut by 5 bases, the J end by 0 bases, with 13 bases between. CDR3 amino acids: CASSSFDYYQETQYF. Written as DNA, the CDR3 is TGTGCCAGTAGTTCATTTGATTACTACCAAGAGACCCAGTACTTC.

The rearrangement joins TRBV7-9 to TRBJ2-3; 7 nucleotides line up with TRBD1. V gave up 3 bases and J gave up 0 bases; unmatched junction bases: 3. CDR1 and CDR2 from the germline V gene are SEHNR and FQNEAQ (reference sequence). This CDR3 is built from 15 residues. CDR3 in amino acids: CASSFGQVSTDTQYF. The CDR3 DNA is TGTGCCAGCAGCTTCGGACAGGTTAGCACAGATACGCAGTATTTT.

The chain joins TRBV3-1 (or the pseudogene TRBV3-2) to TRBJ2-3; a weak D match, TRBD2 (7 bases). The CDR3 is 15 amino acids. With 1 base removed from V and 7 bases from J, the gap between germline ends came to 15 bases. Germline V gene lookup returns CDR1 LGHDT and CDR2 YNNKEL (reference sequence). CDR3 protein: CASSQATGGLNTQYF. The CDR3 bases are TGTGCCAGCAGCCAAGCGACGGGGGGCCTTAATACGCAGTATTTT.

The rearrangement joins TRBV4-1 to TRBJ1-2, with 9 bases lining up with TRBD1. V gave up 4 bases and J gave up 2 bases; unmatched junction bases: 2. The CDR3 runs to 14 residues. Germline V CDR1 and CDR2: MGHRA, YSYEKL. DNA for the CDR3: TGCGCCAGCAGCCTGGGACAGGGAAACTATGGCTACACCTTC. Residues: CASSLGQGNYGYTF.

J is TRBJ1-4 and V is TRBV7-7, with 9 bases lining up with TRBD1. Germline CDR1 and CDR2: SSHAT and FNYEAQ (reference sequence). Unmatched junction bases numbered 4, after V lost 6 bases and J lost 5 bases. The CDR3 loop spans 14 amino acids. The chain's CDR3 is CASRDDRGNEKLFF. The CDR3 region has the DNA TGTGCCAGCAGAGATGACAGGGGGAATGAAAAACTGTTTTTT.

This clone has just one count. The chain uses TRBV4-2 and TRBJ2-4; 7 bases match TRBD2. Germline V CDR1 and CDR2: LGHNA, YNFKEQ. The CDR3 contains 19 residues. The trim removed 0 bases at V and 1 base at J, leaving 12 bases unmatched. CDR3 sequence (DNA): TGTGCCAGCAGCCAAGACCGCCCTGGCGGGGGACCTGCCAAAAACATTCAGTACTTC. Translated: CASSQDRPGGGPAKNIQYF.

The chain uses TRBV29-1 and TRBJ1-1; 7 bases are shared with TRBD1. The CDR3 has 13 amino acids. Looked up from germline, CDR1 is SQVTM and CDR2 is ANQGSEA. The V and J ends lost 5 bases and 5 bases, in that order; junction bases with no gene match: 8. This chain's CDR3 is CSVRLTGLTEAFF. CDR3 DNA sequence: TGCAGCGTTCGATTGACAGGGCTGACTGAAGCTTTCTTT.